This is a list of T cell receptor beta chains from one sample in a study of cytomegalovirus exposure and HLA in healthy donors. Sequenced by immunoSEQ multiplex PCR; TCRdb stores in-frame clones only, minus some. The table shows some 200,000 clones, with approximately 82% occurring only once. The specimen sequenced was PBMCs. These receptors originate from a woman between 18 and 29 years old in good health and CMV-seronegative. CDR3s leave out the opening cysteine and the closing phenylalanine or tryptophan.

v_call,cdr3_aa
TRBV19,ASSMGQGDQSNQPQH
TRBV9,ASSETGTGSFVGGYT
TRBV4-3,ASSQAWTGYEQY
TRBV29-1,SGARTDAGGYT
TRBV11-3,ASSLRGTPNTGELF
TRBV7-2,ASSFPSGGKSSYNEQF
TRBV15,ATSREATGPFYEQY
TRBV4-1,ASSQAGGDRTDTQY
TRBV18,ASSPVAGKEPQH
TRBV12-5,ASGLPPDNPRTGELF
TRBV4-3,ASSVTGTRNYNEQF
TRBV6-1,ASRQGGRTGELF
TRBV4-3,ASSQWTSGSRGTQY
TRBV5-1,ASSSGLAVNTDTQY
TRBV14,ASSRITSANTGELF
TRBV30,AWSSGRVSY
TRBV7-8,ASSLVAPDRDRLGKLF
TRBV6-5,ASTGTDRVGYT
TRBV10-3,AISDRTSGNNEQF
TRBV10-1,ASSESGQPRGGYNEQF
TRBV5-1,ASSSFSRGSGYT
TRBV30,AWSLTMGGSDTQY
TRBV29-1,SARGREQY
TRBV19,ASSDQAGATEAF
TRBV7-9,ASSPGPGRGEGNTEAF
TRBV5-1,ASSLREDEQF
TRBV7-2,ASSLRGRTEAF